The 15 T cell receptor beta chains reported below all come from one sample, sequenced in a study of T cell repertoires in cytomegalovirus infection. TCRdb re-called the reads through MiXCR, storing one row per CDR3 protein. Of fewer than 550,000 distinct CDR3 sequences listed, 15% to 20% were seen once; the top ten hold under 30%. The specimen was CD8+ T cells from PBMCs. The receptors come from a human donor in good health (CMV status not recorded). Some clones in this sample may be carry-over from other donors' samples.

The chain recombines TRBV24-1 with TRBJ2-1, with 13 nucleotides matching TRBD2. Germline V gene lookup returns CDR1 KGHDR and CDR2 SFDVKD. The CDR3 runs 16 residues. J gave up 9 bases and V 0 bases, and 4 bases lay outside the gene matches. CDR3 DNA sequence: TGTGCCACCAGTGATTTGGGGACTAGCGGGACTGGTGAGCAGTTCTTC. Translated, it gives CATSDLGTSGTGEQFF.

This clonotype was recorded only once. The chain couples TRBV14 to TRBJ2-5, with no clear D. V lost 1 base, J lost 4 bases, and 13 bases lay in between. Germline CDR1 and CDR2: SGHDN and FVKESK. This CDR3 spans 15 amino acids. CDR3 sequence (DNA): TGTGCCAGCAGCCAAGTGTCTCCAGCTCCAGAGACCCAGTACTTC. Protein sequence: CASSQVSPAPETQYF.

This clonotype has a handful of counts. This chain's CDR3 is CASAPGDYGYTF. Here the CDR3 DNA reads TGTGCCAGCGCCCCAGGCGACTATGGCTACACCTTC. The rearrangement joins TRBV27 to TRBJ1-2, with D unclear. Trimming removed 8 bases at V and 3 bases at J, with 10 bases between. In germline, CDR1 is MNHEY, CDR2 SMNVEV (reference sequence). This CDR3 has 12 amino acids.

This clonotype has at least ten counts. The gene calls are TRBV11-2 and TRBJ2-5; D is undetermined. This CDR3 region has 13 residues. The V end was cut by 4 bases, the J end by 3 bases, with 9 bases between. In germline, CDR1 is SGHAT, CDR2 FQNNGV. DNA of the CDR3: TGTGCCAGCAGCTCAGGCCGGGAAGAGACCCAGTACTTC. Translating gives CASSSGREETQYF. Full variable domain (missing parts from reference TRBV11-2 and TRBJ2-5): EAGVAQSPRYKIIEKRQSVAFWCNPISGHATLYWYQQILGQGPKLLIQFQNNGVVDDSQLPKDRFSAERLKGVDSTLKIQPAKLEDSAVYLCASSSGREETQYFGPGTRLLVL.

On this clonotype itself: A much larger clone sits a single nucleotide away, making a read error possible. CDR3 sequence reads: CASSLGTAGYNF. The CDR3 DNA reads as TGTGCCAGCAGTTTAGGGACAGCTGGCTACAACTTC. The chain is built from TRBV12-3 or TRBV12-4 and TRBJ1-2, with a weak D call TRBD1 (6 bases). The CDR3 is made up of 12 amino acids.

The sample holds many counts of this clonotype. V gene TRBV6-5 combines with J gene TRBJ1-1; TRBD1 matches 11 bases. From germline, CDR1 is MNHEY and CDR2 SVGAGI. CDR3 size: 14 residues. J was trimmed by 4 bases and V by 2 bases; bases with no gene match: 0. Here the CDR3 reads CASSYGTGGTEAFF. The CDR3 DNA follows: TGTGCCAGCAGTTACGGGACAGGGGGCACTGAAGCTTTCTTT.

The genes are TRBV11-2 and TRBJ2-3, with D possibly being TRBD2 (6 bases). CDR3 length: 16 residues. Germline-derived CDR1 and CDR2 are SGHAT and FQNNGV. Trimming left V 7 bases short and J 3 bases short, with 20 bases between. This chain's CDR3 is CASIRPSGLQTDTQYF. The CDR3 bases are TGTGCCAGCATCCGACCCTCGGGACTTCAAACAGATACGCAGTATTTT.

There are many counts of this clonotype. This sequence joins TRBV25-1 and TRBJ2-5; no firm D call. CDR3 length equals 10 residues. From germline, CDR1 is MGHDK and CDR2 SYGVNS. Trimming removed 6 bases at V and 5 bases at J, with 4 bases between. In nucleotides, the CDR3 is TGTGCCAGCAGCTTGGAGACCCAGTACTTC. Protein: CASSLETQYF.

The J gene is TRBJ1-5, the V gene TRBV27, with D possibly matching TRBD1 (5 bases). Germline CDR1 is MNHEY and CDR2 is SMNVEV (reference sequence). V lost 8 bases, J lost 0 bases, and 11 bases lay in between. This CDR3 spans 14 amino acids. In DNA, the CDR3 is TGTGCCAGCGGGAAGGGGCTTAGCAATCAGCCCCAGCATTTT. Residues: CASGKGLSNQPQHF.

Note on this clonotype: The conserved phenylalanine or tryptophan normally closing the CDR3 is absent here, so this likely arose from a read error. The genes are TRBV9 and TRBJ1-2, with D tentatively TRBD1 (5 bases). The CDR3 has 15 residues. Between the trimmed V and J ends, which lost 6 bases and 5 bases, there was a span of 20 bases. From germline, CDR1 is SGDLS and CDR2 YYNGEE. The CDR3 spells CASTARGAGGYGYTY. The CDR3 nucleotides are TGTGCCAGCACCGCCCGAGGGGCCGGGGGGTATGGCTACACCTAC.

The sample holds many counts of this clonotype. The rearrangement links TRBV7-2 to TRBJ1-4; no clear D. Trimming removed 3 bases from V and 0 bases from J, with 17 bases in between. The CDR3 runs to 18 residues. Germline values: CDR1 SGHTA, CDR2 FQGNSA. This chain's CDR3 is CASSFGPENLATNEKLFF. In DNA form, the CDR3 reads TGTGCCAGCAGCTTTGGACCCGAGAACCTTGCAACTAATGAAAAACTGTTTTTT. The full variable domain, its missing parts supplied by reference TRBV7-2 and TRBJ1-4, is GAGVSQSPSNKVTEKGKDVELRCDPISGHTALYWYRQSLGQGLEFLIYFQGNSAPDKSGLPSDRFSAERTGGSVSTLTIQRTQQEDSAVYLCASSFGPENLATNEKLFFGSGTQLSVL.

This clonotype was seen only a few times. The chain recombines TRBV15 with TRBJ1-5, with a possible D match to TRBD1 (5 bases). The CDR3 sequence is 14 residues long. Germline lookup yields CDR1 LNHNV and CDR2 YYDKDF (reference sequence). The V end lost 1 base, the J end lost 6 bases, and 10 bases lay between the germline ends. The CDR3 region has the DNA TGTGCCACCAGCAGAGGATCGGGGGGTCAGCCCCAGCATTTT. It encodes CATSRGSGGQPQHF. The variable domain in full, with the rest retrieved from reference TRBV15 and TRBJ1-5, is DAMVIQNPRYQVTQFGKPVTLSCSQTLNHNVMYWYQQKSSQAPKLLFHYYDKDFNNEADTPDNFQSRRPNTSFCFLDIRSPGLGDTAMYLCATSRGSGGQPQHFGDGTRLSIL.

This clonotype was found many times. V is TRBV7-8 and J is TRBJ2-2; TRBD2 aligns across 10 bases. Losses at the gene ends were 2 bases for V and 6 bases for J; bases not matched to a gene: 3. The germline CDR1 and CDR2 sequences are SGHVS and FQNEAQ. This CDR3 is 15 amino acids long. CDR3 sequence: CASSLLAGAPGELFF. The CDR3 DNA reads as TGTGCCAGCAGCTTACTAGCGGGAGCCCCCGGGGAGCTGTTTTTT.

The genes are TRBV11-2 and TRBJ2-7, with D perhaps matching TRBD1 (6 bases). Deletions cut 4 bases from V and 2 bases from J, with 12 bases between. Germline CDR1 reads SGHAT; CDR2 reads FQNNGV. The CDR3 runs to 14 residues. The CDR3 bases are TGTGCCAGCAGCTATACAGGGAGAACCTACGAGCAGTACTTC. The encoded protein is CASSYTGRTYEQYF.

Points on this clonotype: The CDR3 ends on some other residue instead of the conserved phenylalanine or tryptophan, so this is likely a read error. The chain joins TRBV4-2 to TRBJ2-1; 13 nucleotides match TRBD2. V lost 1 base to trimming and J lost 5 bases; unmatched junction nucleotides: 5. The CDR3 length is 17 residues. In germline, CDR1 is LGHNA, CDR2 YNFKEQ. The CDR3 spells CASSQGGLAGINNEQFL. In DNA form, the CDR3 reads TGTGCCAGCAGCCAAGGGGGACTAGCGGGAATCAACAATGAGCAGTTCTTA.